These T cell receptor beta chains were read from a single sample in a study of T cell repertoires in cytomegalovirus infection. The antigens for these receptors are not known. TCRdb reanalysed the reads using MiXCR and keeps one entry per CDR3 protein. Of fewer than 850,000 distinct CDR3 sequences listed, roughly 29% are singletons. The sequences come from cultured CD8+ T cells from PBMCs, collected from culture after CMV antigen stimulation. The source is a human donor in good health (CMV status not recorded). Some clones in this sample may be carry-over from other donors' samples. The CDR3 runs from the conserved cysteine through the conserved F or W. Each record gives: J gene, V gene, clone size, D gene, CDR3 DNA, CDR3 protein. A D gene is named only where the DNA matches it firmly. Some rows mark clone size as missing; the rest say once, few, many or name a class of expanded clone.

TRBJ2-7 TRBV7-6 many TRBD1 TGTGCCAGCAGCTTAAGACAGGGGGCTTACTACGAGCAGTACTTC CASSLRQGAYYEQYF
TRBJ2-3 TRBV5-6 - TRBD2 TGTGCCAGCAGCTTGTATATTGTGACTAGCGGGGCAGATACGCAGTATTTT CASSLYIVTSGADTQYF
TRBJ2-2 TRBV27 once - TGTGCCAGCAGTTTCACAGGGATTAACACCGGGGAGCTGTTTTTT CASSFTGINTGELFF
TRBJ2-7 TRBV7-8 few - TGTGCCAGCAGCTTATACGTCGAGCAGCCCTACGAGCAGTACTTC CASSLYVEQPYEQYF
TRBJ2-7 TRBV2 - - TGTGCCAGCATTTCGCCAGGGTCAGCCTACGAGCAGTACTTC CASISPGSAYEQYF
TRBJ2-6 TRBV7-2 many - TGTGCCAGCAGCTCGGCGGGGTCTGGGGCCAACGTCCTGACTTTC CASSSAGSGANVLTF
TRBJ1-2 TRBV20-1 - - TGCAGTGCTAGAGGCGGCGGAAGCTATGGCTACACCTTC CSARGGGSYGYTF
TRBJ1-5 TRBV7-9 few TRBD1 TGTGCCAGCAGCCTTGACAGGGAACCCAATCAGCCCCAGCATTTT CASSLDREPNQPQHF
TRBJ1-2 TRBV12-3/TRBV12-4 many - TGTGCCAGCAGCCCTAAGCCCGGGGGCGACGGCTACACCTTC CASSPKPGGDGYTF
TRBJ2-5 TRBV7-6 - - TGTGCCAGCAGCTTAGCACAAGCTGGGGAGACCCAGTACTTC CASSLAQAGETQYF
TRBJ2-1 TRBV6-5 - TRBD2 TGTGCCAGCAGTTACTCGAATCCTAGCGGGGTCTACAATGAGCAGTTCTTC CASSYSNPSGVYNEQFF
TRBJ2-3 TRBV20-1 - TRBD2 TGCAGTGCCACGACTAGCGGGGGTTTAGATACGCAGTATTTT CSATTSGGLDTQYF
TRBJ1-5 TRBV7-9 - TRBD1 TGTGCCAGCAGCTTAGCTCCAGGGGGCGGTCAGCCCCAGCATTTT CASSLAPGGGQPQHF
TRBJ1-3 TRBV19 many - TGTGCCAGTAGTATAGACAGCTGGGCATCTGGAAACACCATATATTTT CASSIDSWASGNTIYF
TRBJ2-1 TRBV27 many - TGTGCCAGCAGCCCGGGGGTTTCCTACAATGAGCAGTTCTTC CASSPGVSYNEQFF
TRBJ2-7 TRBV19 many - TGTGCCAGTAGTCCTCCGGGTCTCTACGAGCAGTACTTC CASSPPGLYEQYF
TRBJ1-2 TRBV19 - - TGTGCCAGTAACCTGGGGGCGGCTGGTGGCTACACCTTC CASNLGAAGGYTF
TRBJ2-5 TRBV7-6 - TRBD1 TGTGCCAGCAGAACGGACAGGGAAGGAGAGACCCAGTACTTC CASRTDREGETQYF
TRBJ2-5 TRBV6-5 once - TGTGCCAGCAGTTACCAGGGGGGGGAAGAGACCCAGTACTTC CASSYQGGEETQYF
TRBJ2-7 TRBV5-6 - TRBD1 TGTGCCAGCAGCTTGGACGGGACAGGGAGGTACGAGCAGTACTTC CASSLDGTGRYEQYF
TRBJ2-5 TRBV7-8 many TRBD1 TGTGCCAGCAGTTTAGGGGGCGTTCAGGAGACCCAGTACTTC CASSLGGVQETQYF
TRBJ2-2 TRBV27 - TRBD1 TGTGCCACCACGGGAGCGGCCAGGGGGCCCACCGGGGAGCTGTTTTTT CATTGAARGPTGELFF
TRBJ1-1 TRBV7-6 many - TGTGCCAGCAGCTTAGAGTCCAACACTGAAGCTTTCTTT CASSLESNTEAFF
TRBJ2-1 TRBV4-1 many - TGCGCCAGCAGCCACAACGCTGAACGTGAGCAGTTCTTC CASSHNAEREQFF
TRBJ2-4 TRBV6-5 few - TGTGCCAGCAGTTCGGCTTCTTTGGGGGACATTCAGTACTTC CASSSASLGDIQYF
TRBJ2-5 TRBV7-9 few - TGTGCCAGCAGCTTACGGGGGGCGCTTACCCCCCAGTACTTC CASSLRGALTPQYF
TRBJ1-1 TRBV6-6 - - TGTGCCAGCAGTTACGGGGGTGGAGACACTGAAGCTTTCTTT CASSYGGGDTEAFF
TRBJ2-3 TRBV7-6 - - TGTGCCAGCAGCCGTTTTTCACCGACTAGCACAGATACGCAGTATTTT CASSRFSPTSTDTQYF
TRBJ2-3 TRBV6-6 - TRBD1 TGTGCCAGCAGTTACTTGTCTTTGGGACAGGGTTCGGCAGATACGCAGTATTTT CASSYLSLGQGSADTQYF
TRBJ2-1 TRBV15 - - TGTGCCACCAGCAGAGTCAGGAATGAGCAGTTCTTC CATSRVRNEQFF
TRBJ1-1 TRBV15 - - TGTGCCACCAGAAGCGAATGGGTTGAAGCTTTCTTT CATRSEWVEAFF
TRBJ2-1 TRBV19 few - TGTGCCAGTAGTCCCTCGGGGTGGAATGAGCAGTTCTTC CASSPSGWNEQFF
TRBJ2-5 TRBV4-1 few TRBD2 TGCGCCAGCAGCCCCCTCGGGACTATCCAAGAGACCCAGTACTTC CASSPLGTIQETQYF
TRBJ2-1 TRBV7-6 many TRBD2 TGTGCCAGCAGCTCCACCCAGCGGGGGACGTACAATGAGCAGTTCTTC CASSSTQRGTYNEQFF
TRBJ1-6 TRBV19 - - TGTGCCAGTAGTATATTCGGGCTCGATTTGGGGAATTCACCCCTCCACTTT CASSIFGLDLGNSPLHF
TRBJ1-2 TRBV12-3/TRBV12-4 many - TGTGCCAGCAGTGGACGAAATGGCTACACCTTC CASSGRNGYTF
TRBJ2-7 TRBV20-1 - - TGCAGTGCTAGAGAAACCTACGAGCAGTACTTC CSARETYEQYF
TRBJ2-5 TRBV10-3 many TRBD2 TGTGCCATCAGTGAGTCTCGGCTAGCGGGGGGAGGAGAGACCCAGTACTTC CAISESRLAGGGETQYF
TRBJ1-6 TRBV4-1 few - TGCGCCAGCAGCCAAGGGGACACGTCCTGGGAACCCCTCCACTTT CASSQGDTSWEPLHF
TRBJ2-2 TRBV5-5 - TRBD2 TGTGCCAGCAGCTTTGAGCTAGCGGGGGAGAGCACCGGGGAGCTGTTTTTT CASSFELAGESTGELFF
TRBJ1-4 TRBV4-3 few - TGCGCCAGCAGCCAAGAATCCCCGACAGGACCTAATGAAAAACTGTTTTTT CASSQESPTGPNEKLFF
TRBJ2-7 TRBV6-5 - TRBD1 TGTGCCAGCAGTTACAGAGGACCGGGACAGGCGCCCTACGAGCAGTACTTC CASSYRGPGQAPYEQYF
TRBJ2-5 TRBV27 few - TGTGCCAGCAGTTTAAAGTCGACGGGGACCCAGTACTTC CASSLKSTGTQYF
TRBJ2-1 TRBV7-8 - TRBD2 TGTGCCAGCAGCCGGACTAGCGGGGGGCTCTACAATGAGCAGTTCTTC CASSRTSGGLYNEQFF
TRBJ2-3 TRBV5-1 - - TGCGCCAGCAGCGCAGTAGCTGATTACACAGATACGCAGTATTTT CASSAVADYTDTQYF
TRBJ1-4 TRBV6-5 few - TGTGCCAGCAGTTACTCGGATAGGGACACTAATGAAAAACTGTTTTTT CASSYSDRDTNEKLFF
TRBJ2-3 TRBV19 - TRBD1 TGTGCCAGTAGTATACGGGACAGGGGAGCAGATACGCAGTATTTT CASSIRDRGADTQYF
TRBJ2-7 TRBV12-3/TRBV12-4 few - TGTGCCAGCAGTTTAGGCCACTCAAGCTCCTACGAGCAGTACTTC CASSLGHSSSYEQYF
TRBJ1-6 TRBV20-1 few - TGCAGTGCTAGAGATGACCAGGACCGACTCGACTATAATTCACCCCTCCACTTT CSARDDQDRLDYNSPLHF
TRBJ1-1 TRBV6-6 - TRBD1 TGTGCCAGCAGCCTTGGACAGGGAAGGACGAACACTGAAGCTTTCTTT CASSLGQGRTNTEAFF
TRBJ2-7 TRBV27 few - TGTGCCAGCAGGGCGCTGGGAGTCTCCTACGAGCAGTACTTC CASRALGVSYEQYF
TRBJ2-7 TRBV3-1 few TRBD2 TGTGCCAGCAGCCAGAGTGGGAGGGGAGCAGCCCACGAGCAGTACTTC CASSQSGRGAAHEQYF
TRBJ1-5 TRBV13 - - TGTGCCAGCAGCTTGGGGGGGCCGAAGCAGCCCCAGCATTTT CASSLGGPKQPQHF